Below, 3 T cell receptor beta chains from the same sample are listed, as sequenced in a study of a mutant IDH1 vaccine in newly diagnosed glioma. TCRdb keeps only in-frame clones here, not all; method: immunoSEQ multiplex PCR. The sample includes some 66,000 clones, roughly 84% of them seen just once. The time point here: week 35, safety follow-up. The study gave 300 ug of mutant IDH1 20-mer peptide per vaccine dose, with topical imiquimod. These receptors' antigens are unknown. The source material was PBMCs, sampled from a glioma patient whose treatment included an IDH1 peptide vaccine. The receptor source for this set is a man aged 25 to 45 with glioma.

The chain combines TRBV25-1 with TRBJ1-4, with TRBD1 matching over 7 bases. The CDR3 runs 16 residues. Germline CDR1 and CDR2: MGHDK and SYGVNS. The J segment lost 1 base and the V segment lost 5 bases, leaving 7 bases of the junction unmatched. DNA of the CDR3: TGTGCCAGCAGTAAACAGGGGAGGCGAACTAATGAAAAACTGTTTTTT. Translated: CASSKQGRRTNEKLFF.

This clone was picked up a small number of times. The chain uses TRBV5-5 and TRBJ1-4, with a possible D match to TRBD1 (5 bases). Looked up from germline, CDR1 is SGHKS and CDR2 is YYEKEE (reference sequence). The CDR3 is 13 amino acids. V lost 4 bases and J 14 bases, leaving 18 bases between the germline ends. CDR3 DNA: TGTGCCAGCAGCCCTCGGGGCGGGGAAGGGCTGTTTTTT. Its protein is CASSPRGGEGLFF.

The V gene is TRBV9, the J gene TRBJ1-6; D uncertain. CDR3 length equals 13 residues. Germline CDR1 SGDLS, CDR2 YYNGEE. V was pared by 2 bases and J by 4 bases, with 4 bases between. The CDR3: CASSVYYNSPLHF. The DNA for the CDR3 is TGTGCCAGCAGCGTTTATTATAATTCACCCCTCCACTTT.